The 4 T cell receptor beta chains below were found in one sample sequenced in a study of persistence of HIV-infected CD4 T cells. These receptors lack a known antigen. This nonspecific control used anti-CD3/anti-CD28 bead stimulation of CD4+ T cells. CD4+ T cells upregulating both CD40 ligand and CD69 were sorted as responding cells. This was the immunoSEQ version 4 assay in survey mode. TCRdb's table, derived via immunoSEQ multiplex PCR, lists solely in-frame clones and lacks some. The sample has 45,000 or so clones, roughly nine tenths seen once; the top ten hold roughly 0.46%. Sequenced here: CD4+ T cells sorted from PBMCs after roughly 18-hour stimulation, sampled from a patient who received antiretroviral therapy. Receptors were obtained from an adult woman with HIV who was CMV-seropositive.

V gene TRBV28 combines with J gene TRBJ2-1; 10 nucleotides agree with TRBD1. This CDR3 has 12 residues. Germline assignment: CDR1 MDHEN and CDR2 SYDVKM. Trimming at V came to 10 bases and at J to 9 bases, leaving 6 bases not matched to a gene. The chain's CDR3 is CATVRDRGEQFF. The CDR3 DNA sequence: TGTGCCACCGTCCGGGACAGGGGTGAGCAGTTCTTC.

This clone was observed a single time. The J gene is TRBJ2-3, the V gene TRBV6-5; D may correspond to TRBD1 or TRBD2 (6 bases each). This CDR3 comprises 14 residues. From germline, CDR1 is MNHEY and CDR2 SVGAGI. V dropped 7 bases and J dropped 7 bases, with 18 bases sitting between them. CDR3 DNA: TGTGCCAGCACGCTAAGGGGGGCCGAAAATACGCAGTATTTT. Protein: CASTLRGAENTQYF.

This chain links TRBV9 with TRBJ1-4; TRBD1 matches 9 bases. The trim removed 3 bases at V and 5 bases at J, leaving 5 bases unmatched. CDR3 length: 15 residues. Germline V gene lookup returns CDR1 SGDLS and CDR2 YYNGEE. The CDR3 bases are TGTGCCAGCAGCGCTGCGACAGGGGGAAATGAAAAACTGTTTTTT. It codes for CASSAATGGNEKLFF.

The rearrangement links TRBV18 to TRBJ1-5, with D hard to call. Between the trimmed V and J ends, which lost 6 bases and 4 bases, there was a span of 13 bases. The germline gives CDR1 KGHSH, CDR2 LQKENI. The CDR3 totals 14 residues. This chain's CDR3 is CASSPKIVNQPQHF. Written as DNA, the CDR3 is TGTGCCAGCTCCCCGAAGATCGTGAATCAGCCCCAGCATTTT. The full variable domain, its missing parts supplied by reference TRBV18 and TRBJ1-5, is NAGVMQNPRHLVRRRGQEARLRCSPMKGHSHVYWYRQLPEEGLKFMVYLQKENIIDESGMPKERFSAEFPKEGPSILRIQQVVRGDSAAYFCASSPKIVNQPQHFGDGTRLSIL.